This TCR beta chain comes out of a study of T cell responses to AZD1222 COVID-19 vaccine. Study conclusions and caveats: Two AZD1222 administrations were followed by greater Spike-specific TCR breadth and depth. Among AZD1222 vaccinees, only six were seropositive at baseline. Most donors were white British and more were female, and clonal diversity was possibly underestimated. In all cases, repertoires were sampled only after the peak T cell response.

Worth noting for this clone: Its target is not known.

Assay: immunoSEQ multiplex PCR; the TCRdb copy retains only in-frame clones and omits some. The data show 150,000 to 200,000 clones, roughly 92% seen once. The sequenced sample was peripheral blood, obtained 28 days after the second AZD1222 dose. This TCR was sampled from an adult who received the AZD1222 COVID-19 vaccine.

The CDR3 is CASSLVTTGGYEQYF. CDR3 DNA sequence: TGCGCCAGCAGCTTGGTGACGACAGGGGGCTACGAGCAGTACTTC. The chain uses TRBV5-1 and TRBJ2-7, with 9 nucleotides matching TRBD1. V was clipped by 0 bases and J by 3 bases; unmatched bases: 4. The CDR3 covers 15 residues. CDR1 is SGHRS, CDR2 YFSETQ, per germline.